The T cell receptor (beta chain) described here comes from a study of cytomegalovirus exposure and HLA in healthy donors. V lost 4 bases to trimming and J lost 1 base; unmatched junction nucleotides: 3. This CDR3 region has 14 residues. The germline V gene has CDR1 SGHRS and CDR2 YFSETQ. Study-level points and caveats: TRBV6-2, TRBV6-3 and some other V segments were excluded as indistinguishable. An analysis that came later showed most CMV-associated TCR beta chains appearing HLA-restricted.

The PCR ran on 60 Vbeta and 13 Jbeta primers. The method was immunoSEQ multiplex PCR; TCRdb's version includes in-frame clones alone and lacks a portion of them. Among around 230,000 clones listed, about three quarters were seen once. Points on this clone: What it binds is unknown.

The sequenced sample consisted of PBMCs. The clonotype comes from a male donor in good health and CMV-seronegative. The chain combines TRBV5-1 with TRBJ2-7; 9 bases agree with TRBD1. The CDR3 nucleotides read TGCGCCAGCAGCCAGACAGGGGGATCCTACGAGCAGTACTTC. It codes for CASSQTGGSYEQYF.